Shown below are 3 T cell receptor beta chains from a single sample sequenced in a study of a mutant IDH1 vaccine in newly diagnosed glioma. TCRdb keeps only in-frame clones here, not all; method: immunoSEQ multiplex PCR. The sample yields 60,000 or so clones, around 80% seen once. The antigens these receptors bind are not known. Time point indicated: week 23, last vaccination. Vaccination comprised doses that each held 300 ug of mutant IDH1 20-mer peptide, plus topical imiquimod. Sequenced here: PBMCs, sampled from a glioma patient whose treatment included an IDH1 peptide vaccine. These receptors all come from a woman between 40 and 50 years old with glioma. Some clones in this sample may be carry-over from other donors' samples.

The genes are TRBV6-1 and TRBJ1-5; tentatively, D is TRBD1 (6 bases). Germline V gene lookup returns CDR1 MNHNS and CDR2 SASEGT. Deletions cut 10 bases from V and 0 bases from J, with 13 bases between. The CDR3 covers 14 residues. The CDR3 DNA reads TGTGCCATGGGGGGGGCATATAGCAATCAGCCCCAGCATTTT. Encoded protein: CAMGGAYSNQPQHF.

The gene calls are TRBV6-5 and TRBJ2-2; 9 nucleotides line up with TRBD1. After removal of 6 bases from V and 5 bases from J, the junction contained 4 bases not matched to a gene. Germline V gene lookup returns CDR1 MNHEY and CDR2 SVGAGI. The CDR3 runs 14 residues. The CDR3 DNA sequence: TGTGCCAGCAGAACAGGGGGCGCGACCGGGGAGCTGTTTTTT. It codes for CASRTGGATGELFF.

V usage is TRBV6-6 and J usage is TRBJ2-7, with D perhaps matching TRBD1 (6 bases). The V gene's germline CDR1 is MNHNY and CDR2 SVGAGI (reference sequence). The CDR3 extends over 14 amino acids. Between the trimmed V and J ends, which lost 8 bases and 2 bases, there was a span of 16 bases. CDR3 DNA: TGTGCCAGCCTTTTCCGATCAGGGGCCTACGAGCAGTACTTC. It codes for CASLFRSGAYEQYF.